This T cell receptor (beta chain) was observed in a study of blood T cell repertoires in COVID-19. For the study at large: Some COVID-19 samples were acute and others convalescent; all came from the United States, Italy and Spain. Sample material is recorded as cDNA or gDNA derived from T cells, B-cell-depleted T cells, or PBMCs.

The V and J ends lost 4 bases and 2 bases respectively, with 13 bases between them. The CDR3 is made up of 14 amino acids. The germline V gene encodes CDR1 SGDLS and CDR2 YYNGEE. In the original processing: Reference gene primer amplification gave nucleated cell count estimates. This table comes from immunoSEQ multiplex PCR, and its TCRdb copy is limited to in-frame clones, with some not included. Clonal size and the V and J genes are those of that table, whereas D and trimming came from the DNA. The sample carries 250,000 to 300,000 clones, around 86% recorded once. This receptor was obtained from a woman aged 55-70 years with active or convalescent COVID-19. The material sequenced was peripheral blood. The rearrangement links TRBV9 to TRBJ2-7; maybe TRBD2 (6 bases). This CDR3 reads CASSPGDGAYEQYF. In DNA form, the CDR3 reads TGTGCCAGCAGCCCGGGGGACGGTGCCTACGAGCAGTACTTC.